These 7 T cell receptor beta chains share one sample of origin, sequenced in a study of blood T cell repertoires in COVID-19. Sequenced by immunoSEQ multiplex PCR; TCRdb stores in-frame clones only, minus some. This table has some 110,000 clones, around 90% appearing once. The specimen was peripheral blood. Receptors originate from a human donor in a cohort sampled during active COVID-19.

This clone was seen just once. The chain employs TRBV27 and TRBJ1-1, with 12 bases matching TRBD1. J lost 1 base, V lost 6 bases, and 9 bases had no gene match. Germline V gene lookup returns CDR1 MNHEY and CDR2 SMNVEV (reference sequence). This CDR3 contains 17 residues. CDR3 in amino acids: CASRGDRGLSWNTEAFF. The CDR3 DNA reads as TGTGCCAGCAGGGGGGACAGGGGGCTTAGCTGGAACACTGAAGCTTTCTTT.

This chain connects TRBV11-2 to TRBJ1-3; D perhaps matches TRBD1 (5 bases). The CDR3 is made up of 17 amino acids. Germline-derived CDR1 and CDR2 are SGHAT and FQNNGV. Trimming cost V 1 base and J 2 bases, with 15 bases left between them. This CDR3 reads CASSLGHRTSPGNTIYF. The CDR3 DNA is TGTGCCAGCAGCTTAGGGCATCGGACATCGCCTGGAAACACCATATATTTT.

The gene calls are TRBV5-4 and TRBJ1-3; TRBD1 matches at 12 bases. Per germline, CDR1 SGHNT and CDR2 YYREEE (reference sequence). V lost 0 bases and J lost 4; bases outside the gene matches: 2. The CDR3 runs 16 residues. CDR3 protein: CASSLVGTGGGNTIYF. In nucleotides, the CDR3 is TGTGCCAGCAGCTTGGTCGGGACAGGGGGCGGAAACACCATATATTTT. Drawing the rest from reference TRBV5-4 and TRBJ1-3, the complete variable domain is ETGVTQSPTHLIKTRGQQVTLRCSSQSGHNTVSWYQQALGQGPQFIFQYYREEENGRGNFPPRFSGLQFPNYSSELNVNALELDDSALYLCASSLVGTGGGNTIYFGEGSWLTVV.

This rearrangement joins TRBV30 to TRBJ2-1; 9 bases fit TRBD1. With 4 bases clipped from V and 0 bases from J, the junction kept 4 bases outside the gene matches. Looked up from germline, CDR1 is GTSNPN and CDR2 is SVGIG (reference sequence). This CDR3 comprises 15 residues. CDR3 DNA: TGTGCCTGGAACAGGGGGCTAAGCTCCTACAATGAGCAGTTCTTC. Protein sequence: CAWNRGLSSYNEQFF.

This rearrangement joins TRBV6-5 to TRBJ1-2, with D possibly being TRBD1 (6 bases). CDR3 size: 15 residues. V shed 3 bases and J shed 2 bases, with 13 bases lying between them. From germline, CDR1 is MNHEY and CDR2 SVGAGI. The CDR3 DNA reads TGTGCCAGCAGTTATACCTCCGGGACAAACTATGGCTACACCTTC. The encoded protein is CASSYTSGTNYGYTF.

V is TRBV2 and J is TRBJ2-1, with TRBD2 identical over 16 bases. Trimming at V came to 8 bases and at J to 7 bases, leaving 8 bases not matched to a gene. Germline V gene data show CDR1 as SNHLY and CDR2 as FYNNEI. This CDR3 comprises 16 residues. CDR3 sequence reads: CASLPGLAGGWNEQFF. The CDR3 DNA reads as TGTGCCAGCTTACCGGGACTAGCGGGGGGGTGGAATGAGCAGTTCTTC.

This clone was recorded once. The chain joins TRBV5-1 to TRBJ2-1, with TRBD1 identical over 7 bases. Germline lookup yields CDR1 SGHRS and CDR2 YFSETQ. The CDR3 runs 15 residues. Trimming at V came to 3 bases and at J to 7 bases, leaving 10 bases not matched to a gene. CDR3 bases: TGCGCCAGCAGCTCTCTACGGGACAGTCCTAATGAGCAGTTCTTC. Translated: CASSSLRDSPNEQFF.